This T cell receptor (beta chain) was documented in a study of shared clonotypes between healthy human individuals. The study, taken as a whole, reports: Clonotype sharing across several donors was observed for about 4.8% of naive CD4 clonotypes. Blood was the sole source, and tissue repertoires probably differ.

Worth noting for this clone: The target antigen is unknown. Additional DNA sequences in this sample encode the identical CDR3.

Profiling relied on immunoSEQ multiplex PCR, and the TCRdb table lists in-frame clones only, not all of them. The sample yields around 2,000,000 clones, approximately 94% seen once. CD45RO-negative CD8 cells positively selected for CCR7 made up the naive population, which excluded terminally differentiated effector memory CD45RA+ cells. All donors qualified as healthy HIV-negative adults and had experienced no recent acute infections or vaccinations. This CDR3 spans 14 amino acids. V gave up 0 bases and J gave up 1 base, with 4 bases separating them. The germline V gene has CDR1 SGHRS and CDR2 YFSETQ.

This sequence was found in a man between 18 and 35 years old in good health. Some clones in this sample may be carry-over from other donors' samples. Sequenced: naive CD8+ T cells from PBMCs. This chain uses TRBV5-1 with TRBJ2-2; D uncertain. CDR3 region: CASSLDRNTGELFF. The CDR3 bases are TGCGCCAGCAGCTTGGACAGGAACACCGGGGAGCTGTTTTTT.